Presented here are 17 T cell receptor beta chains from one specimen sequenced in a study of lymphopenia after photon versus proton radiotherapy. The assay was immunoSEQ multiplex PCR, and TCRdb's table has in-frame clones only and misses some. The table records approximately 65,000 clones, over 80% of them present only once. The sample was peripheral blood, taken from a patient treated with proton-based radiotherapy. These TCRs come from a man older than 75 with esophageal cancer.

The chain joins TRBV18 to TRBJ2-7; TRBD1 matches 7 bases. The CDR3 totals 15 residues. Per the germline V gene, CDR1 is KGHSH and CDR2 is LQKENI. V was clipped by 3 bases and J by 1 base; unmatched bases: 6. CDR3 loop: CASSPGTAHSYEQYF. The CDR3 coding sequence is TGTGCCAGCTCACCGGGGACAGCCCATTCCTACGAGCAGTACTTC.

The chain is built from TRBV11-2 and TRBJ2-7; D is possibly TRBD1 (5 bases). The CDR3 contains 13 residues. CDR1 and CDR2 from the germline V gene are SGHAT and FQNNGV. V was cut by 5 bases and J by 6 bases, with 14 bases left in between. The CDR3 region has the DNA TGTGCCAGCAGCCGTGAGACAGTGGGCGAGCAGTACTTC. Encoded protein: CASSRETVGEQYF.

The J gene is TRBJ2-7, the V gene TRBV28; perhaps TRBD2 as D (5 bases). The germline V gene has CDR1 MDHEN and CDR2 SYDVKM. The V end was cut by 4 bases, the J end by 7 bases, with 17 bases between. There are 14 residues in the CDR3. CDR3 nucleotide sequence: TGTGCCAGCAGTTCCCGGTGGGAGAGTGGGGAGCAGTACTTC. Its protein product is CASSSRWESGEQYF.

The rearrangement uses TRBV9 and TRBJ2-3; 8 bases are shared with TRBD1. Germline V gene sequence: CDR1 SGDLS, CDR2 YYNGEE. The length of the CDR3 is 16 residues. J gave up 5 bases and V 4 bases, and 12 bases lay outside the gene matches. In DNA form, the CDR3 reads TGTGCCAGCAGCTCTGCCGACAGGGGAGGAAGAGATACGCAGTATTTT. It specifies CASSSADRGGRDTQYF.

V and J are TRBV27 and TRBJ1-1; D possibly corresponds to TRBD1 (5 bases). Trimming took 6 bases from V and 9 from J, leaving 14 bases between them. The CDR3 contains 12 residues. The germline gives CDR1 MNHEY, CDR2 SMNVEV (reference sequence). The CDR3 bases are TGTGCCAGCAGGGGGGGAATTCCTAAAGCTTTCTTT. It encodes CASRGGIPKAFF.

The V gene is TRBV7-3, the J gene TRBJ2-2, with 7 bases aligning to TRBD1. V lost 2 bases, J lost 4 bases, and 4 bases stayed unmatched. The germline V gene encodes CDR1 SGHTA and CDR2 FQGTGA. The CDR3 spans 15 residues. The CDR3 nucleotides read TGTGCCAGCAGCTTATTACCAGGGGGCACCGGGGAGCTGTTTTTT. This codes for CASSLLPGGTGELFF.

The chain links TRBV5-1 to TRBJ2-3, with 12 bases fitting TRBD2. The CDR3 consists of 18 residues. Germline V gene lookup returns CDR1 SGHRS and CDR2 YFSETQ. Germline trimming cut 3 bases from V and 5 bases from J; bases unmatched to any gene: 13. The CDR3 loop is CASSWGPLAGGLGDTQYF. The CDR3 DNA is TGCGCCAGCAGCTGGGGCCCTCTAGCGGGGGGGCTTGGAGATACGCAGTATTTT.

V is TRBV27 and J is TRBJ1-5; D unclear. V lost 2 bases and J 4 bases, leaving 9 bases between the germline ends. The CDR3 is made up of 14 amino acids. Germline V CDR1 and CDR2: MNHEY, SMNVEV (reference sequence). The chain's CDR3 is CASSLGLGNQPQHF. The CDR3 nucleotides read TGTGCCAGCAGTTTAGGGTTAGGGAATCAGCCCCAGCATTTT.

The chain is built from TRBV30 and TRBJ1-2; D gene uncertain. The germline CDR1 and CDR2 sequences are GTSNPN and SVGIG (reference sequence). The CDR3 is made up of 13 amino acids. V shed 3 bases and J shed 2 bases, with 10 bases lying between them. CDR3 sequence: CAWREGKNYGYTF. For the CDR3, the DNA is TGTGCCTGGAGAGAGGGAAAAAACTATGGCTACACCTTC.

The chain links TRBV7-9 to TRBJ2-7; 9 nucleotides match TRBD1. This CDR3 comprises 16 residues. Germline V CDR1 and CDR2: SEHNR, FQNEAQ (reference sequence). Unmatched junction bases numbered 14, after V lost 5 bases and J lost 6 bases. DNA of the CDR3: TGTGCCAGCAGCCCCCGGCTTGGGACAGGGAAGTCCGAGCAGTACTTC. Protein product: CASSPRLGTGKSEQYF. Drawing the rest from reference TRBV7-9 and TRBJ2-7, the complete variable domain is DTGVSQNPRHKITKRGQNVTFRCDPISEHNRLYWYRQTLGQGPEFLTYFQNEAQLEKSRLLSDRFSAERPKGSFSTLEIQRTEQGDSAMYLCASSPRLGTGKSEQYFGPGTRLTVT.

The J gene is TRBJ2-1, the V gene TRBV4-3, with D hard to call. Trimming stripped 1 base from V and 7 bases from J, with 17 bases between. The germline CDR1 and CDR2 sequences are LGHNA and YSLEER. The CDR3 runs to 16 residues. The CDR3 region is CASSQVPLGLGNEQFF. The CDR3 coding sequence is TGCGCCAGCAGCCAAGTACCTTTAGGGCTCGGGAATGAGCAGTTCTTC.

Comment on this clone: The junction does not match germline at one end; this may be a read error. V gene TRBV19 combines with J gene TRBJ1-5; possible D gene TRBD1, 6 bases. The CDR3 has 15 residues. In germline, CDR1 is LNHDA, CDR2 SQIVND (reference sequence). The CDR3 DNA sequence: TGTGCCAGTAGTCTAGAGACAGGAAGCAATCAGCCCCAGCATTTT. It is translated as CASSLETGSNQPQHF.

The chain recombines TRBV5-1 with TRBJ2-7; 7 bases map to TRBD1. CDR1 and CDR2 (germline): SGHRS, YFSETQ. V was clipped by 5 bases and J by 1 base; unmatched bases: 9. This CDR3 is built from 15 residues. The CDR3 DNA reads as TGCGCCAGCAGACTGAGGGCAGGGGGATCCTACGAGCAGTACTTC. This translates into CASRLRAGGSYEQYF.

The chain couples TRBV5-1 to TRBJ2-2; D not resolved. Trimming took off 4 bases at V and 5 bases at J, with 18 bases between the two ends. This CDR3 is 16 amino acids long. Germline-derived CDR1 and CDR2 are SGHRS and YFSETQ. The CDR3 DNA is TGCGCCAGCAGCCAAAATAACCCCCCTCAGACCGGGGAGCTGTTTTTT. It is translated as CASSQNNPPQTGELFF.

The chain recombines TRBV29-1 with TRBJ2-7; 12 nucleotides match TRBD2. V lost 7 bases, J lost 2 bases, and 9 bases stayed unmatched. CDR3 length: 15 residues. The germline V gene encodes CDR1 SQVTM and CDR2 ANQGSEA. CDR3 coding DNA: TGCAGCGCTCTGGGACTAGCGGGCAAGCCCTACGAGCAGTACTTC. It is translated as CSALGLAGKPYEQYF.

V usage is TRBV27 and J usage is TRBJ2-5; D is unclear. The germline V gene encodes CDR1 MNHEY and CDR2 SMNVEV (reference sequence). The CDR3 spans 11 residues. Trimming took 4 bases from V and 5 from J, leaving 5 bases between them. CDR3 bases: TGTGCCAGCAGTTCCTCCGAGACCCAGTACTTC. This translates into CASSSSETQYF.

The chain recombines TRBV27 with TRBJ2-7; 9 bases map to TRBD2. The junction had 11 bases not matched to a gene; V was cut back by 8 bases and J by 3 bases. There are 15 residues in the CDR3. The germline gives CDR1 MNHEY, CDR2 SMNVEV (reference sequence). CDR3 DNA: TGTGCCAGCTCCCCCCCCGGGACTAGCTTCTACGAGCAGTACTTC. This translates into CASSPPGTSFYEQYF.